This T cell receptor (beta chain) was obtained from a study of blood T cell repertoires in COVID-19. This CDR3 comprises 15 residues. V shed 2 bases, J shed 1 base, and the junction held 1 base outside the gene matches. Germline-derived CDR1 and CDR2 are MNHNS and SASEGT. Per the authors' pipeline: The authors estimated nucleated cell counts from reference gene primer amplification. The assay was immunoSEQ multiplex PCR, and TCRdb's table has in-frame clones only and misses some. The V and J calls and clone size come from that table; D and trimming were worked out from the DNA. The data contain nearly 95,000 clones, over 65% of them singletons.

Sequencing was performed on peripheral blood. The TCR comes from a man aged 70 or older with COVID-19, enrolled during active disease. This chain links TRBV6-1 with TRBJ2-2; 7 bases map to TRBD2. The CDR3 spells CASSELAVNTGELFF. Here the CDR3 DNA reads TGTGCCAGCAGTGAACTAGCGGTGAACACCGGGGAGCTGTTTTTT.